The source of this T cell receptor (beta chain) is a study of blood T cells in healthy people across ages. Study-level results: Researchers deemed the diversity estimates from one million T cells underestimates. It was the long-lived donors that had more naive CD4+ cells and higher diversity than aged donors. As age increased, TCR beta diversity per million T cells fell in a roughly linear fashion.

The CDR3 is 12 residues long. Trimming removed 2 bases from V and 9 bases from J, with 5 bases in between. Using a J-beta primer mix together with a sample-barcoded 5' primer, a second PCR was run for about 6 to 11 cycles. TCRdb fed the 5' RACE reads into MiXCR, producing one record per CDR3 protein. The sample holds about 1.5 million distinct CDR3 sequences, approximately 42% seen once. This clonotype occurred a few times. The antigen is not known. The rearrangement uses TRBV12-3 or TRBV12-4 and TRBJ1-6; D unresolved. This receptor was taken from a woman between 18 and 29 years old in good health. Sequenced: blood. The CDR3 loop is CASSLSSSPLHF. As DNA, the CDR3 is TGTGCCAGCAGTTTAAGCTCTTCACCCCTCCACTTT.